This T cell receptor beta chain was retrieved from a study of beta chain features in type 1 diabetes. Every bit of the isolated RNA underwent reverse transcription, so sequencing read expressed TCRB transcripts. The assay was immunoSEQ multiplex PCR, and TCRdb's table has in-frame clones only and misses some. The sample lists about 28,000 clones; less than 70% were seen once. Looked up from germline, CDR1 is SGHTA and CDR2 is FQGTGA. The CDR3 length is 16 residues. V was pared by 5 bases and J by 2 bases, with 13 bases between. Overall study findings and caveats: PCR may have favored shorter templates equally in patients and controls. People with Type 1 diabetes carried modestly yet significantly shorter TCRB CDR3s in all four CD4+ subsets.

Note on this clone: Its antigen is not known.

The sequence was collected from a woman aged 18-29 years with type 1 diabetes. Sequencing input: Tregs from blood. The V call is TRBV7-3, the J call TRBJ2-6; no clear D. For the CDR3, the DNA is TGTGCCAGCAGCCCCCAGGCCGTCCCTGGGGCCAACGTCCTGACTTTC. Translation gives CASSPQAVPGANVLTF.